This T cell receptor (beta chain) was documented in a study of identical twins. CDR3 size: 13 residues. The germline gives CDR1 SGHRS, CDR2 YFSETQ. V gave up 7 bases and J gave up 3 bases; unmatched junction bases: 4. TCRdb re-derived calls from the 5' RACE reads in MiXCR, one entry per CDR3 protein. Of hundreds of thousands of distinct CDR3 sequences listed, around a sixth were seen once; the top ten hold around 13%. These data also featured in a second study, about T cells expressing NK-cell markers.

The V gene is TRBV5-1, the J gene TRBJ1-5; TRBD1 matches at 7 bases. The sample comprised PBMCs. This receptor was obtained from a woman younger than 30 in good health. The CDR3 here is CASRDSANQPQHF. The CDR3 DNA is TGCGCCAGCCGGGACAGCGCCAATCAGCCCCAGCATTTT.